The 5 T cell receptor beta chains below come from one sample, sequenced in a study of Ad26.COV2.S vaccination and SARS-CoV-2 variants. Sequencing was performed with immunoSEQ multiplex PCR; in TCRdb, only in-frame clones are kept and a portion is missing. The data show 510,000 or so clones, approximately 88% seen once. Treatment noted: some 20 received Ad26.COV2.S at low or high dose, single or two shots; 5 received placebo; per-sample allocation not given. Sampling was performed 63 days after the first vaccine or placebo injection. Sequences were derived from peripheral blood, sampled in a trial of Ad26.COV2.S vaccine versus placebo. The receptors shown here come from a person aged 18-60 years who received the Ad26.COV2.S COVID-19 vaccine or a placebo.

CDR3 nucleotide sequence: TGTGCCAGCAGCGTAGGGACTAGGAGTCGCCTACAACCCCGTCCAGATACGCAGTATTTT. It encodes CASSVGTRSRLQPRPDTQYF. This rearrangement joins TRBV9 to TRBJ2-3, with 7 positions matching TRBD2. With 0 bases clipped from V and 4 bases from J, the junction kept 20 bases outside the gene matches. CDR3 length: 20 amino acids. The V gene's germline CDR1 is SGDLS and CDR2 YYNGEE.

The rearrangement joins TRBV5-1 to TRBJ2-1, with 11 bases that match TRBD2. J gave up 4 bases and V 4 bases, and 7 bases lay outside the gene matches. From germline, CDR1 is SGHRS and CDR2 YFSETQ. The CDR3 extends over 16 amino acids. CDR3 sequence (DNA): TGCGCCAGCAGCCCTAGCGGGGGGCAGAGTTACAATGAGCAGTTCTTC. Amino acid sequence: CASSPSGGQSYNEQFF.

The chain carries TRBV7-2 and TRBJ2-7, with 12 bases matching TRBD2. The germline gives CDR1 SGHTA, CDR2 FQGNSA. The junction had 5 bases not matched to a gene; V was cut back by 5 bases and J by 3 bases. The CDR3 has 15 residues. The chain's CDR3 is CASSSRTSGIYEQYF. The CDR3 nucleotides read TGTGCCAGCAGCAGTCGGACTAGCGGGATCTACGAGCAGTACTTC.

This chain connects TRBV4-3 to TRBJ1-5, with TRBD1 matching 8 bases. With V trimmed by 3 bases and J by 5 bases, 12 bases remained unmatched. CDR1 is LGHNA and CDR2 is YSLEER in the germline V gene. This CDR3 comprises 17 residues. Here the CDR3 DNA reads TGCGCCAGCAGCCAGGGTTCCAGGGGGCGCGGGGATCAGCCCCAGCATTTT. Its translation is CASSQGSRGRGDQPQHF.

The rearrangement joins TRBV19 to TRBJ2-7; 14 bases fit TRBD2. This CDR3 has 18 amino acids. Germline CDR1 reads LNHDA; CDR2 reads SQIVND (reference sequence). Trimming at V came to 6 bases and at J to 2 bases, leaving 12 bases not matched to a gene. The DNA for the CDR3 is TGTGCCAGTAGCGGGGGACTAGCGGGAGCCGGTACGGCCTACGAGCAGTACTTC. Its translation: CASSGGLAGAGTAYEQYF.